This TCR beta chain was obtained from a study of cytomegalovirus exposure and HLA in healthy donors. Only in-frame clones appear in the TCRdb table, and some are missing; sequencing was by immunoSEQ multiplex PCR. The sample yields approximately 100,000 clones, 87% seen once. The ends were cut back, 3 bases at V and 4 bases at J, with 7 bases in the middle. The germline gives CDR1 DFQATT, CDR2 SNEGSKA (reference sequence). The CDR3 spans 11 residues. The donors were members of the validation cohort comprising approximately 110 subjects, separate from the roughly 640-subject first cohort. The TCR sequence derives from a woman in her thirties in good health and CMV-seronegative. The material sequenced was PBMCs. The chain couples TRBV20-1 to TRBJ2-7; D is uncertain. The CDR3 DNA reads as TGCAGTGCTAGGTCTCGGTACGAGCAGTACTTC. It translates to CSARSRYEQYF.